These 19 T cell receptor beta chains originate from one sample sequenced in a study of identical twins. TCRdb reprocessed the 5' RACE reads via MiXCR and lists one record per CDR3 protein. Among about 100,000 distinct CDR3 sequences listed, under 7% were seen once. Material: memory T cells sorted from blood. The receptors come from a woman in her 50s in good health.

The V gene is TRBV28, the J gene TRBJ2-4, with D possibly being TRBD1 (6 bases). Per the germline V gene, CDR1 is MDHEN and CDR2 is SYDVKM. The V gene lost 6 bases and the J gene lost 15 bases, with 15 bases spanning the gap. The CDR3 is 11 amino acids. Here the CDR3 reads CASRSTRGSYF. CDR3 in DNA: TGTGCCAGCAGATCCACCAGGGGTTCGTACTTC.

This chain links TRBV24-1 with TRBJ2-1; 12 bases fit TRBD2. The germline V gene has CDR1 KGHDR and CDR2 SFDVKD. There are 18 residues in the CDR3. The V segment lost 6 bases and the J segment 6 bases; nucleotides outside the gene matches: 14. In nucleotides, the CDR3 is TGTGCCACCAGTAGGGGACGACTAGCGGGAGAAAAAACCAATGAGCAGTTCTTC. It is translated as CATSRGRLAGEKTNEQFF.

This clonotype was counted between two and nine times. This chain uses TRBV5-5 with TRBJ2-3, with D possibly TRBD2 on 10 matching bases. The CDR3 contains 19 residues. Trimming took off 4 bases at V and 3 bases at J, with 27 bases between the two ends. The germline V gene has CDR1 SGHKS and CDR2 YYEKEE (reference sequence). This CDR3 reads CASSLGTGMGLATTDTQYF. CDR3 sequence (DNA): TGTGCCAGCAGCCTCGGGACAGGGATGGGACTAGCGACTACAGATACGCAGTATTTT.

This rearrangement joins TRBV29-1 to TRBJ2-3; D is possibly TRBD1 (5 bases). This CDR3 spans 12 amino acids. From germline, CDR1 is SQVTM and CDR2 ANQGSEA. V was trimmed by 6 bases and J by 3 bases, leaving 10 bases between them. CDR3 region: CSVEQETDTQYF. CDR3 bases: TGCAGCGTGGAACAGGAGACAGATACGCAGTATTTT.

The chain is built from TRBV24-1 and TRBJ2-5; 7 bases are shared with TRBD1. CDR1 is KGHDR, CDR2 SFDVKD, per germline. This CDR3 is 16 amino acids long. With V trimmed by 4 bases and J by 1 base, 8 bases remained unmatched. The CDR3 loop is CATSDHQTGIQETQYF. The CDR3 nucleotides are TGTGCCACCAGTGACCACCAGACAGGGATCCAAGAGACCCAGTACTTC.

Regarding this clonotype: This clone may be a read error of a much larger clone one base away. The genes are TRBV4-2 and TRBJ2-7; 9 nucleotides agree with TRBD1. CDR1 and CDR2 (germline): LGHNA, YNFKEQ. The CDR3 covers 15 residues. The CDR3 DNA reads as TGTGCCAGCAGCCAACCTACAGGGGGCTCCTACGAGCTGTACTTC. This encodes CASSQPTGGSYELYF.

The table lists this clonotype with many counts. The chain couples TRBV5-1 to TRBJ1-1; no firm D call. This CDR3 spans 13 amino acids. V was shortened by 0 bases and J by 1 base, with 4 bases between the two germline ends. The V gene's germline CDR1 is SGHRS and CDR2 YFSETQ. The CDR3 reads CASSLDRNTEAFF. The CDR3 DNA follows: TGCGCCAGCAGCTTGGACAGGAACACTGAAGCTTTCTTT.

The table lists this clonotype with many counts. The V gene is TRBV2, the J gene TRBJ2-1; 15 bases match TRBD2. The CDR3 is 15 amino acids. CDR1 is SNHLY, CDR2 FYNNEI, per germline. V was clipped by 4 bases and J by 9 bases; unmatched bases: 4. The CDR3 reads CASSVGLAGGGEQFF. CDR3 DNA sequence: TGTGCCAGCAGTGTGGGACTAGCGGGAGGCGGTGAGCAGTTCTTC.

In its sample, this clonotype was seen a few times. The chain is built from TRBV5-4 and TRBJ2-5, with D uncertain. The CDR3 totals 14 residues. Trimming pared 1 base from V and 3 bases from J, leaving 10 bases between. From germline, CDR1 is SGHNT and CDR2 YYREEE (reference sequence). CDR3 region: CASSLTSKEETQYF. The CDR3 DNA sequence: TGTGCCAGCAGCTTGACCTCCAAAGAAGAGACCCAGTACTTC.

This clonotype was detected many times. The J gene is TRBJ1-1, the V gene TRBV6-2 or TRBV6-3, with a possible D match to TRBD1 (5 bases). Per the germline V gene, CDR1 is MNHEY and CDR2 is SVGEGT. The CDR3 length is 15 residues. V lost 0 bases, J lost 2 bases, and 10 bases lay in between. The CDR3 loop is CASSYSGVPNTEAFF. In DNA, the CDR3 is TGTGCCAGCAGTTACTCGGGGGTCCCAAACACTGAAGCTTTCTTT.

In DNA form, the CDR3 reads TGTGCCAGCAGAGGGACTAGCGGGAGGAGAATGGATACGCAGTATTTT. It encodes CASRGTSGRRMDTQYF. The chain recombines TRBV6-1 with TRBJ2-3; 15 bases are a match to TRBD2. V shed 6 bases and J 6 bases; nucleotides not matched to a gene: 7. CDR1 is MNHNS and CDR2 is SASEGT in the germline V gene. The CDR3 runs 16 residues.

Concerning this clonotype itself: Given a much more abundant clone one base away, this may be a read error. The chain uses TRBV20-1 and TRBJ2-1, with TRBD2 matching over 7 bases. Germline CDR1 is DFQATT and CDR2 is SNEGSKA (reference sequence). The CDR3 consists of 14 residues. J lost 5 bases, V lost 2 bases, and 6 bases had no gene match. The CDR3 coding sequence is TGCAGTGCTAGAAATCTGCGGGGGAACAATGAGCAGTTCTTC. Translating it yields CSARNLRGNNEQFF.

The table lists this clonotype with many counts. This rearrangement joins TRBV10-3 to TRBJ1-1; 7 nucleotides agree with TRBD1. CDR1 is ENHRY and CDR2 is SYGVKD in the germline V gene. The junction had 3 bases not matched to a gene; V was cut back by 4 bases and J by 1 base. The CDR3 loop spans 14 amino acids. CDR3 loop: CAISAAGGNTEAFF. The CDR3 nucleotides are TGTGCCATCAGTGCGGCAGGGGGGAACACTGAAGCTTTCTTT.

The table lists this clonotype with many counts. The chain combines TRBV4-2 with TRBJ2-4; D is ambiguous. CDR3 size: 13 residues. The V gene's germline CDR1 is LGHNA and CDR2 YNFKEQ. Trimming left V 0 bases short and J 13 bases short, with 13 bases between. CDR3 sequence: CASSQERQARQYF. Written as DNA, the CDR3 is TGTGCCAGCAGCCAAGAGCGGCAGGCCAGACAGTACTTC.

This clonotype was picked up a small number of times. The chain uses TRBV9 and TRBJ1-1, with 8 bases matching TRBD1. This CDR3 is 15 amino acids long. Trimming at V came to 0 bases and at J to 6 bases, leaving 7 bases not matched to a gene. The germline V gene encodes CDR1 SGDLS and CDR2 YYNGEE. The CDR3 loop reads CASSVAQGGLSEAFF. In DNA, the CDR3 is TGTGCCAGCAGCGTAGCACAGGGGGGATTGTCTGAAGCTTTCTTT.

This clonotype was counted at least ten times. This sequence joins TRBV10-3 and TRBJ2-2; D is perhaps TRBD1 (6 bases). Germline V gives CDR1 ENHRY, CDR2 SYGVKD. CDR3 length equals 14 residues. V lost 11 bases to trimming and J lost 3 bases, with 16 bases between them. The CDR3 region has the DNA TGTGCCTCTTCAGGGGCAGTGGACACCGGGGAGCTGTTTTTT. Residues: CASSGAVDTGELFF.

The chain uses TRBV5-6 and TRBJ2-5; TRBD2 aligns across 9 bases. CDR1 is SGHDT, CDR2 YYEEEE, per germline. The CDR3 runs 16 residues. With V trimmed by 4 bases and J by 5 bases, 12 bases remained unmatched. DNA for the CDR3: TGTGCCAGCAGCCGAGTAGCGGGAGAAGGAGGGGAGACCCAGTACTTC. Its translation is CASSRVAGEGGETQYF.

This clonotype was recorded at least ten times. This rearrangement joins TRBV12-3 or TRBV12-4 to TRBJ1-5; D is undetermined. This CDR3 contains 13 residues. Trimming cost V 7 bases and J 6 bases, with 13 bases left between them. CDR3 sequence: CASTVSPVQPQHF. CDR3 DNA: TGTGCCAGCACCGTTTCGCCAGTTCAGCCCCAGCATTTT.

This clonotype has ten or more counts. The chain is built from TRBV29-1 and TRBJ2-1; TRBD2 agrees at 10 bases. In germline, CDR1 is SQVTM, CDR2 ANQGSEA. The V gene end was trimmed by 5 bases and the J gene end by 8 bases; junction bases not matched to a gene: 6. The CDR3 runs to 13 residues. Here the CDR3 reads CSVQAGGTDEQFF. The CDR3 bases are TGCAGCGTTCAAGCGGGAGGGACCGATGAGCAGTTCTTC.